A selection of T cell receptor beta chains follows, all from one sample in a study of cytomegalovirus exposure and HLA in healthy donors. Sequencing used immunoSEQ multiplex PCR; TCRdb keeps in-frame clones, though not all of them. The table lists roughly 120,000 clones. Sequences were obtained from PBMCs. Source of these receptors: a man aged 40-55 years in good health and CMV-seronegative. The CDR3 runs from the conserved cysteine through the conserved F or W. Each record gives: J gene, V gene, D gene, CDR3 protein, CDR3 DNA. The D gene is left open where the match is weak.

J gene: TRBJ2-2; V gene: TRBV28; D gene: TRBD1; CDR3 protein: CASRLRQGVNTGELFF; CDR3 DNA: TGTGCCAGCAGGCTGAGACAGGGTGTAAACACCGGGGAGCTGTTTTTT
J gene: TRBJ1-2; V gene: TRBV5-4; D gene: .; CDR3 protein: CASSSFVSRGMLSDGYTF; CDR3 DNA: TGTGCCAGCAGCTCCTTTGTCTCCCGGGGGATGTTATCGGATGGCTACACCTTC
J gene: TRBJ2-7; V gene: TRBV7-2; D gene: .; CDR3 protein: CASSSTRYEQYF; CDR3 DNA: TGTGCCAGCAGCTCAACTCGGTACGAGCAGTACTTC
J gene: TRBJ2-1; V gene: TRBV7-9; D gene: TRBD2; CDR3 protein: CASSLGLAYNEQFF; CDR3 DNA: TGTGCCAGCAGCTTAGGACTAGCGTACAATGAGCAGTTCTTC
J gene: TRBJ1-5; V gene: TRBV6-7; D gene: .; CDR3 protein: CASKLRRGRWFIHQPQHF; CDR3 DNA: TGTGCCAGCAAATTAAGGCGGGGGCGATGGTTCATCCACCAGCCCCAGCATTTT
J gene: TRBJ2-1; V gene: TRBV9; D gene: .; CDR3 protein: CASSRQEGPGNEQFF; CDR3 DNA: TGTGCCAGCAGCCGCCAGGAGGGCCCTGGCAATGAGCAGTTCTTC
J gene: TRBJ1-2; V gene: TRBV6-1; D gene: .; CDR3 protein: CASIPTRAGGYTF; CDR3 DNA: TGTGCCAGCATCCCCACGAGGGCGGGGGGCTACACCTTC
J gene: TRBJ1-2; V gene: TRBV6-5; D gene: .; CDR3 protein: CATQRAGGYTF; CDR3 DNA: TGTGCTACTCAGAGGGCGGGGGGCTACACCTTC
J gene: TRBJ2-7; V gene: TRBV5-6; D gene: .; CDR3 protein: CASSLGLGGAYEQYF; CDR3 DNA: TGTGCCAGCAGCTTGGGTCTAGGGGGGGCCTACGAGCAGTACTTC
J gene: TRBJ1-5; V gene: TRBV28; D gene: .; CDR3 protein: CASSRPRNSNQPQHF; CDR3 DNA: TGTGCCAGCAGTCGTCCGCGTAATAGCAATCAGCCCCAGCATTTT
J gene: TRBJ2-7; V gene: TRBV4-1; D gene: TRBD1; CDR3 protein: CASSQDGQGGDEQYF; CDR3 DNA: TGCGCCAGCAGCCAAGACGGACAGGGGGGGGACGAGCAGTACTTC
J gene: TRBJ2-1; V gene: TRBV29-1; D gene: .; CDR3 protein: CSVSPGNSYNEQFF; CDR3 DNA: TGCAGCGTTTCTCCAGGAAACTCCTACAATGAGCAGTTCTTC
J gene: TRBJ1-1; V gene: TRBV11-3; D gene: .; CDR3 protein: CASSPSSASGTEAFF; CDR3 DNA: TGTGCCAGCAGCCCGAGTAGTGCGTCCGGCACTGAAGCTTTCTTT
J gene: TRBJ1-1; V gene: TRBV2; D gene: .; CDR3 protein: CASTLRTAEAFF; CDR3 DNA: TGTGCCAGCACCCTACGGACAGCTGAAGCTTTCTTT
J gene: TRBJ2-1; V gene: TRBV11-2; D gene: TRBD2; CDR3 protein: CASSLSGRNDEQFF; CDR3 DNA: TGTGCCAGCAGCTTAAGCGGGAGGAACGATGAGCAGTTCTTC